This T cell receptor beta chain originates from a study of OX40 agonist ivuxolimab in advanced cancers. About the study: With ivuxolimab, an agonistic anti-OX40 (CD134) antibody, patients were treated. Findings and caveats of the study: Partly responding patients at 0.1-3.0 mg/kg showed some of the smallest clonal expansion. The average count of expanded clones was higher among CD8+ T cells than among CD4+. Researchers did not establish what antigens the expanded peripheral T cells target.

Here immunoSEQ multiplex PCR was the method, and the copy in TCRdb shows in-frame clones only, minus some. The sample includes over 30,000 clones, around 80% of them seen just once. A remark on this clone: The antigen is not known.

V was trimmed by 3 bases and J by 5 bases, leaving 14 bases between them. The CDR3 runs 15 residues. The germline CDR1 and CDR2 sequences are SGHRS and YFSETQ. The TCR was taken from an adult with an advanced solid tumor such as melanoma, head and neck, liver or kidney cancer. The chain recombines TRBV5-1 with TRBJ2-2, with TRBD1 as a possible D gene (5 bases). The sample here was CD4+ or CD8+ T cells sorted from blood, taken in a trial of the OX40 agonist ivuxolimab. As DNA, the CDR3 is TGCGCCAGCAGCTGGGGCGTTTTGGGGACCGGGGAGCTGTTTTTT. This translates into CASSWGVLGTGELFF. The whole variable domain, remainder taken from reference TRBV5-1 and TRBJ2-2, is KAGVTQTPRYLIKTRGQQVTLSCSPISGHRSVSWYQQTPGQGLQFLFEYFSETQRNKGNFPGRFSGRQFSNSRSEMNVSTLELGDSALYLCASSWGVLGTGELFFGEGSRLTVL.